These 28 T cell receptor beta chains originate from one sample sequenced in a study of T cell changes during pregnancy in multiple sclerosis. Repertoires were generated with immunoSEQ multiplex PCR, while TCRdb's copy carries only in-frame clones and drops some. The top ten clones hold approximately 0.47% of a sample with around 83,000 clones, 80% to 95% of them seen once. The sample was CD4+ T cells from peripheral blood mononuclear cells, taken in the second trimester of pregnancy. All receptors derive from a female donor with multiple sclerosis, enrolled in a pregnancy study.

The rearrangement joins TRBV2 to TRBJ1-3, with D possibly being TRBD1 (6 bases). Between the trimmed V and J ends, which lost 5 bases and 3 bases, there was a span of 20 bases. Germline lookup yields CDR1 SNHLY and CDR2 FYNNEI. The CDR3 has 17 residues. In DNA, the CDR3 is TGTGCCAGCAGTCCAAGTTTAACAGGGTTAGGTGGAAACACCATATATTTT. Translated: CASSPSLTGLGGNTIYF.

This chain joins TRBV5-1 and TRBJ1-2; a weak D match, TRBD1 (6 bases). The ends were cut back, 4 bases at V and 8 bases at J, with 30 bases in the middle. The V gene's germline CDR1 is SGHRS and CDR2 YFSETQ. The CDR3 is made up of 18 amino acids. DNA for the CDR3: TGCGCCAGCAGCCCGGGTTTGCTTTTCTTGAAGACAGGTCGGGGCTACACCTTC. Protein: CASSPGLLFLKTGRGYTF.

The chain uses TRBV5-4 and TRBJ2-2; 8 bases fit TRBD1. The CDR3 runs 15 residues. Germline CDR1 is SGHNT and CDR2 is YYREEE (reference sequence). J gave up 7 bases and V 5 bases, and 10 bases lay outside the gene matches. CDR3 residues: CASSDGQGWGGELFF. The CDR3, as DNA: TGTGCCAGCAGTGACGGACAGGGTTGGGGCGGGGAGCTGTTTTTT.

The chain carries TRBV18 and TRBJ1-1; TRBD1 might be the D (5 bases). V lost 4 bases to trimming and J lost 6 bases, with 12 bases between them. CDR3 length: 13 residues. From germline, CDR1 is KGHSH and CDR2 LQKENI. CDR3 sequence: CASSLGLTAEAFF. The DNA for the CDR3 is TGTGCCAGCTCACTGGGGCTTACCGCTGAAGCTTTCTTT.

The chain combines TRBV5-5 with TRBJ2-5, with 8 nucleotides matching TRBD1. Trimming removed 0 bases from V and 1 base from J; junction bases left unmatched: 5. The CDR3 length is 16 residues. Germline assignment: CDR1 SGHKS and CDR2 YYEKEE (reference sequence). The CDR3 spells CASSLVGTGIQETQYF. In DNA form, the CDR3 reads TGTGCCAGCAGCTTGGTAGGGACAGGCATCCAAGAGACCCAGTACTTC.

The CDR3 spells CASSLGGLGINEQFF. The CDR3 coding sequence is TGTGCCAGCAGTTTAGGGGGGTTAGGAATTAATGAGCAGTTCTTC. The chain links TRBV28 to TRBJ2-1, with D possibly TRBD2 on 6 matching bases. Germline V CDR1 and CDR2: MDHEN, SYDVKM. The CDR3 sequence is 15 residues long. V was cut by 2 bases and J by 7 bases, with 15 bases left in between.

The chain links TRBV7-9 to TRBJ1-3, with TRBD1 as a possible D gene (5 bases). This CDR3 spans 12 amino acids. Germline CDR1 and CDR2: SEHNR and FQNEAQ (reference sequence). V gave up 5 bases and J gave up 8 bases, with 10 bases separating them. For the CDR3, the DNA is TGTGCCAGCAGCCAAGGGGTCGACACCATATATTTT. This gives the protein CASSQGVDTIYF.

This clone was seen only once. The chain joins TRBV27 to TRBJ2-5; tentatively, D is TRBD2 (6 bases). The CDR3 covers 13 residues. Looked up from germline, CDR1 is MNHEY and CDR2 is SMNVEV (reference sequence). Between the trimmed V and J ends, which lost 8 bases and 1 base, there was a span of 11 bases. The CDR3 is CASRYGSQETQYF. CDR3 in DNA: TGTGCCAGCCGTTACGGGAGCCAAGAGACCCAGTACTTC.

This clone showed up just a few times. DNA of the CDR3: TGTGCCGTGGGGGAGGGGAACACTGAAGCTTTCTTT. Translating it yields CAVGEGNTEAFF. The J gene is TRBJ1-1, the V gene TRBV6-5, with D maybe TRBD1 (5 bases). This CDR3 is 12 amino acids long. Trimming left V 11 bases short and J 1 base short, with 11 bases between. Germline CDR1 MNHEY, CDR2 SVGAGI.

The genes are TRBV9 and TRBJ2-2; 7 nucleotides match TRBD2. This CDR3 has 13 amino acids. Germline V gives CDR1 SGDLS, CDR2 YYNGEE. V lost 3 bases, J lost 7 bases, and 3 bases stayed unmatched. Written as DNA, the CDR3 is TGTGCCAGCAGCGGACGGGGGGTCGGGGAGCTGTTTTTT. This translates into CASSGRGVGELFF.

The CDR3 protein is CASSPPERSYNEQFF. CDR3 nucleotide sequence: TGTGCCAGCTCACCACCCGAGCGGTCCTACAATGAGCAGTTCTTC. The V call is TRBV18, the J call TRBJ2-1; D perhaps matches TRBD2 (5 bases). There are 15 residues in the CDR3. Between the trimmed V and J ends, which lost 0 bases and 1 base, there was a span of 7 bases. Germline lookup yields CDR1 KGHSH and CDR2 LQKENI.

The chain couples TRBV5-1 to TRBJ2-5; 9 bases align to TRBD2. The germline V gene encodes CDR1 SGHRS and CDR2 YFSETQ. The CDR3 runs to 15 residues. Trimming removed 4 bases from V and 2 bases from J; junction bases left unmatched: 6. CDR3: CASSAGGVQQETQYF. The CDR3 region has the DNA TGCGCCAGCAGCGCGGGGGGGGTCCAACAAGAGACCCAGTACTTC.

This clone was seen more than once but under ten times. The chain employs TRBV28 and TRBJ1-5, with a tentative D call TRBD1 (5 bases). The CDR3 has 15 amino acids. Looked up from germline, CDR1 is MDHEN and CDR2 is SYDVKM. V was shortened by 6 bases and J by 6 bases, with 18 bases between the two germline ends. The CDR3: CASSHYNRILQPQHF. DNA of the CDR3: TGTGCCAGCAGCCACTACAACAGGATTCTTCAGCCCCAGCATTTT.

The J gene is TRBJ1-6, the V gene TRBV11-2, with D unclear. CDR3 length equals 15 residues. The germline V gene encodes CDR1 SGHAT and CDR2 FQNNGV. Trimming took 0 bases from V and 9 from J, leaving 12 bases between them. The CDR3 bases are TGTGCCAGCAGCTTAGATCAACGGGGTTCTTCACCCCTCCACTTT. This gives the protein CASSLDQRGSSPLHF. The whole variable domain, remainder taken from reference TRBV11-2 and TRBJ1-6, is EAGVAQSPRYKIIEKRQSVAFWCNPISGHATLYWYQQILGQGPKLLIQFQNNGVVDDSQLPKDRFSAERLKGVDSTLKIQPAKLEDSAVYLCASSLDQRGSSPLHFGNGTRLTVT.

The chain uses TRBV27 and TRBJ2-1, with 14 bases that match TRBD2. The CDR3 length is 18 residues. The J segment lost 1 base and the V segment lost 7 bases, leaving 9 bases of the junction unmatched. The germline V gene has CDR1 MNHEY and CDR2 SMNVEV (reference sequence). The CDR3 DNA is TGTGCCAGCAAGCCGGGACTAGCGGGAGAGTTATCCTACAATGAGCAGTTCTTC. Its translation: CASKPGLAGELSYNEQFF.

The genes are TRBV28 and TRBJ1-5; no reliable D call. Trimming cost V 3 bases and J 1 base, with 10 bases left between them. Germline V gene lookup returns CDR1 MDHEN and CDR2 SYDVKM. The CDR3 loop spans 15 amino acids. The DNA of the CDR3 is TGTGCCAGCAGTTTGGGCGACACGAGCAATCAGCCCCAGCATTTT. This gives the protein CASSLGDTSNQPQHF.

This chain connects TRBV5-6 to TRBJ1-2, with 7 positions matching TRBD1. V shed 3 bases and J 8 bases; nucleotides not matched to a gene: 10. The CDR3 covers 14 residues. Germline-derived CDR1 and CDR2 are SGHDT and YYEEEE. The CDR3: CASSSRGGRSGYTF. CDR3 in DNA: TGTGCCAGCAGCTCGCGAGGGGGCCGCAGCGGCTACACCTTC.

The rearrangement joins TRBV5-6 to TRBJ2-4; 8 positions match TRBD1. Germline V CDR1 and CDR2: SGHDT, YYEEEE. This CDR3 region has 16 residues. J gave up 8 bases and V 0 bases, and 10 bases lay outside the gene matches. The chain's CDR3 is CASSLGGQAGVYIQYF. The CDR3 nucleotides read TGTGCCAGCAGCTTGGGGGGACAGGCTGGCGTGTACATTCAGTACTTC.

V is TRBV30 and J is TRBJ2-7, with 13 nucleotides matching TRBD2. The CDR3 is made up of 16 amino acids. Trimming removed 3 bases from V and 3 bases from J; junction bases left unmatched: 8. Per the germline V gene, CDR1 is GTSNPN and CDR2 is SVGIG (reference sequence). CDR3 sequence (DNA): TGTGCCTGGAGGACGGGACTAGCGGGACCCTACTACGAGCAGTACTTC. It is translated as CAWRTGLAGPYYEQYF. The full variable domain, completed using reference TRBV30 and TRBJ2-7, is SQTIHQWPATLVQPVGSPLSLECTVEGTSNPNLYWYRQAAGRGLQLLFYSVGIGQISSEVPQNLSASRPQDRQFILSSKKLLLSDSGFYLCAWRTGLAGPYYEQYFGPGTRLTVT.

V usage is TRBV9 and J usage is TRBJ2-1, with D tentatively TRBD1 (5 bases). V was cut by 0 bases and J by 5 bases, with 15 bases left in between. Germline V gene sequence: CDR1 SGDLS, CDR2 YYNGEE. This CDR3 spans 16 amino acids. The CDR3 DNA reads as TGTGCCAGCAGCGTAGCTACGACAGTCCTACACAATGAGCAGTTCTTC. Translating gives CASSVATTVLHNEQFF.

The chain is built from TRBV19 and TRBJ1-4, with TRBD1 matching 9 bases. The germline V gene has CDR1 LNHDA and CDR2 SQIVND (reference sequence). The V gene end was trimmed by 5 bases and the J gene end by 6 bases; junction bases not matched to a gene: 13. The CDR3 has 17 amino acids. The CDR3 spells CASSPQPPTGGDEKLFF. CDR3 DNA sequence: TGTGCCAGTAGTCCCCAACCCCCCACAGGGGGCGATGAAAAACTGTTTTTT.

CDR3 DNA sequence: TGTGCCATCAGTGACCATACCTCGACAGGGAACTCTGGAAACACCATATATTTT. This translates into CAISDHTSTGNSGNTIYF. The chain has TRBV10-3 and TRBJ1-3, with 7 nucleotides matching TRBD1. The CDR3 has 18 amino acids. Germline-derived CDR1 and CDR2 are ENHRY and SYGVKD. The trim removed 3 bases at V and 0 bases at J, leaving 11 bases unmatched.

The chain employs TRBV11-2 and TRBJ2-3; 9 bases agree with TRBD1. With 1 base clipped from V and 2 bases from J, the junction kept 1 base outside the gene matches. Germline V gene lookup returns CDR1 SGHAT and CDR2 FQNNGV. This CDR3 is built from 15 residues. CDR3 sequence reads: CASSLVQGATDTQYF. For the CDR3, the DNA is TGTGCCAGCAGCTTAGTACAGGGGGCCACAGATACGCAGTATTTT.

The chain recombines TRBV7-3 with TRBJ2-7, with D perhaps matching TRBD2 (6 bases). The V gene lost 5 bases and the J gene lost 3 bases, with 29 bases spanning the gap. Germline CDR1 is SGHTA and CDR2 is FQGTGA. The CDR3 is made up of 19 amino acids. The CDR3 is CASSRGIQEPHPNYYEQYF. For the CDR3, the DNA is TGTGCCAGCAGCCGGGGGATCCAGGAACCTCACCCCAATTACTACGAGCAGTACTTC.

The chain combines TRBV7-9 with TRBJ1-4; D may be TRBD1 (6 bases). The V and J ends lost 1 base and 5 bases respectively, with 14 bases between them. The CDR3 has 16 residues. Germline lookup yields CDR1 SEHNR and CDR2 FQNEAQ (reference sequence). Here the CDR3 reads CASSLGDIPPNEKLFF. CDR3 DNA: TGTGCCAGCAGCTTAGGGGACATACCTCCAAATGAAAAACTGTTTTTT.

The genes are TRBV5-5 and TRBJ2-5, with D perhaps TRBD1 (6 bases). Trimming took 3 bases from V and 4 from J, leaving 16 bases between them. CDR1 SGHKS and CDR2 YYEKEE come from the germline V gene (reference sequence). The CDR3 covers 15 residues. CDR3 bases: TGTGCCAGCAGCTCGGAACAGGGTGGTAGAGAGACCCAGTACTTC. It translates to CASSSEQGGRETQYF.

V usage is TRBV5-1 and J usage is TRBJ2-3; no definite D call. In germline, CDR1 is SGHRS, CDR2 YFSETQ. Between the trimmed V and J ends, which lost 2 bases and 0 bases, there was a span of 10 bases. CDR3 length equals 15 residues. The DNA of the CDR3 is TGCGCCAGCAGCTTTAGTGATTCTAGCACAGATACGCAGTATTTT. Its translation is CASSFSDSSTDTQYF.

The rearrangement links TRBV28 to TRBJ2-3; maybe TRBD1 (6 bases). The CDR3 loop spans 15 amino acids. Trimming pared 3 bases from V and 2 bases from J, leaving 12 bases between. Germline CDR1 and CDR2: MDHEN and SYDVKM. The CDR3 bases are TGTGCCAGCAGTTTGGACAGTTTGTCCACAGATACGCAGTATTTT. This gives the protein CASSLDSLSTDTQYF.